These 12 T cell receptor beta chains were all obtained from the same sample, sequenced in a study of Ad26.COV2.S vaccination and SARS-CoV-2 variants. Treatment specified: some 19 received Ad26.COV2.S at low or high dose, single or two shots; 5 received placebo; per-sample allocation not given. Day 63 following the first vaccine or placebo injection was when the samples were taken. Generated by immunoSEQ multiplex PCR, the TCRdb table keeps only in-frame clones and is missing some. Of 300,000 to 350,000 clones in the sample, 85% are singletons; the top ten hold under 2.5%. The sample in question was peripheral blood, obtained in a trial of Ad26.COV2.S vaccine versus placebo. The receptors were gathered from a person between 18 and 65 years old who received the Ad26.COV2.S COVID-19 vaccine or a placebo.

The chain recombines TRBV10-3 with TRBJ1-1; no reliable D call. From germline, CDR1 is ENHRY and CDR2 SYGVKD. V lost 4 bases and J 5 bases, leaving 11 bases between the germline ends. This CDR3 is built from 13 residues. This chain's CDR3 is CAISGGRGTEAFF. The CDR3 DNA reads as TGTGCCATCAGTGGAGGGAGAGGGACTGAAGCTTTCTTT.

V usage is TRBV28 and J usage is TRBJ1-1; a possible D gene is TRBD1 (6 bases). The CDR3 extends over 15 amino acids. The ends were cut back, 3 bases at V and 1 base at J, with 12 bases in the middle. Germline V gives CDR1 MDHEN, CDR2 SYDVKM. The chain's CDR3 is CASSFPKTGNTEAFF. For the CDR3, the DNA is TGTGCCAGCAGTTTCCCGAAGACAGGGAACACTGAAGCTTTCTTT. The whole variable domain, remainder taken from reference TRBV28 and TRBJ1-1, is DVKVTQSSRYLVKRTGEKVFLECVQDMDHENMFWYRQDPGLGLRLIYFSYDVKMKEKGDIPEGYSVSREKKERFSLILESASTNQTSMYLCASSFPKTGNTEAFFGQGTRLTVV.

CDR3 nucleotides: TGTGCCACCAGCAGAGAACAGTCCGAGCAGTTCTTC. Its protein is CATSREQSEQFF. V and J are TRBV15 and TRBJ2-1; D is unclear. V was shortened by 0 bases and J by 10 bases, with 7 bases between the two germline ends. Germline-derived CDR1 and CDR2 are LNHNV and YYDKDF (reference sequence). The CDR3 runs to 12 residues. The full variable domain, rest sourced from reference TRBV15 and TRBJ2-1, is DAMVIQNPRYQVTQFGKPVTLSCSQTLNHNVMYWYQQKSSQAPKLLFHYYDKDFNNEADTPDNFQSRRPNTSFCFLDIRSPGLGDTAMYLCATSREQSEQFFGPGTRLTVL.

V gene TRBV9 combines with J gene TRBJ2-3; D gene unclear. The V gene lost 0 bases and the J gene lost 6 bases, with 8 bases spanning the gap. This CDR3 region has 13 residues. Germline loops: CDR1 SGDLS, CDR2 YYNGEE. CDR3 nucleotide sequence: TGTGCCAGCAGCGTAGGGGCGCCGGATACGCAGTATTTT. Protein sequence: CASSVGAPDTQYF.

V and J are TRBV19 and TRBJ1-1; 7 positions match TRBD1. V was clipped by 4 bases and J by 10 bases; unmatched bases: 15. This CDR3 region has 15 residues. Germline CDR1 LNHDA, CDR2 SQIVND (reference sequence). CDR3 coding DNA: TGTGCCAGTAGTAGGCTCACAGGGGTGGGAAGCGGAGCTTTCTTT. Translated, it gives CASSRLTGVGSGAFF. Complete variable domain (other parts from reference TRBV19 and TRBJ1-1): DGGITQSPKYLFRKEGQNVTLSCEQNLNHDAMYWYRQDPGQGLRLIYYSQIVNDFQKGDIAEGYSVSREKKESFPLTVTSAQKNPTAFYLCASSRLTGVGSGAFFGQGTRLTVV.

The chain joins TRBV6-1 to TRBJ2-5, with TRBD2 matching over 8 bases. Trimming at V came to 1 base and at J to 5 bases, leaving 6 bases not matched to a gene. The CDR3 sequence is 15 residues long. Germline CDR1 reads MNHNS; CDR2 reads SASEGT. The CDR3 bases are TGTGCCAGCAGTGAAGATCGGACTAGCAGCGAGACCCAGTACTTC. Translation gives CASSEDRTSSETQYF.

This clone appeared a single time. V usage is TRBV9 and J usage is TRBJ2-1, with unresolved D. Per the germline V gene, CDR1 is SGDLS and CDR2 is YYNGEE. Between the trimmed V and J ends, which lost 2 bases and 4 bases, there was a span of 13 bases. The CDR3 length is 15 residues. CDR3 nucleotides: TGTGCCAGCAGCGTTGGGCAGGTACCGTACAATGAGCAGTTCTTC. This translates into CASSVGQVPYNEQFF.

This chain uses TRBV18 with TRBJ1-5, with 8 bases lining up with TRBD1. V gave up 1 base and J gave up 2 bases; unmatched junction bases: 1. The germline CDR1 and CDR2 sequences are KGHSH and LQKENI. This CDR3 contains 15 residues. The DNA for the CDR3 is TGTGCCAGCTCACCACGGGGACAGGGCAATCAGCCCCAGCATTTT. This translates into CASSPRGQGNQPQHF. Filled out from reference TRBV18 and TRBJ1-5, the complete variable domain reads NAGVMQNPRHLVRRRGQEARLRCSPMKGHSHVYWYRQLPEEGLKFMVYLQKENIIDESGMPKERFSAEFPKEGPSILRIQQVVRGDSAAYFCASSPRGQGNQPQHFGDGTRLSIL.

This clone was picked up one time. Within the sample, other DNA sequences also encode this same CDR3. The genes are TRBV6-5 and TRBJ2-7; D is uncertain. This CDR3 contains 14 residues. Per germline, CDR1 MNHEY and CDR2 SVGAGI. Trimming left V 1 base short and J 0 bases short, with 7 bases between. CDR3: CASSYFRSSYEQYF. CDR3 bases: TGTGCCAGCAGTTACTTCAGGAGCTCCTACGAGCAGTACTTC.

The chain carries TRBV28 and TRBJ1-2; no firm D call. This CDR3 has 15 amino acids. Germline-derived CDR1 and CDR2 are MDHEN and SYDVKM. The V gene lost 5 bases and the J gene lost 2 bases, with 15 bases spanning the gap. CDR3 loop: CASSANEGSNYGYTF. CDR3 DNA sequence: TGTGCCAGCAGTGCAAACGAGGGATCCAACTATGGCTACACCTTC.

The chain links TRBV5-1 to TRBJ2-5, with D possibly TRBD2 on 6 matching bases. There are 12 residues in the CDR3. Trimming took off 9 bases at V and 5 bases at J, with 14 bases between the two ends. Germline V gene sequence: CDR1 SGHRS, CDR2 YFSETQ. CDR3 region: CATTTSSETQYF. CDR3 sequence (DNA): TGCGCCACCACGACTAGTTCCGAGACCCAGTACTTC.

The chain has TRBV12-2 and TRBJ1-6; TRBD1, the table's D call, was not compared with the DNA. TRBV12-2 is designated a pseudogene. The CDR3 sequence is 14 residues long. The DNA of the CDR3 is TGTGCAAGTCGCTTCCGGGACAAGATTTCACCCCTCCACTTT. Protein product: CASRFRDKISPLHF.